Detailed here is one T cell receptor beta chain. Its antigen remains unknown. This same CDR3 is encoded by further DNA sequences in the sample. The data derive from a study of Ad26.COV2.S vaccination and SARS-CoV-2 variants. Repertoires were generated with immunoSEQ multiplex PCR, while TCRdb's copy carries only in-frame clones and drops some. The sample lists 180,000 or so clones, roughly 85% occurring once. General study points: For non-spike TCRs, breadth in vaccine recipients resembled that in placebo recipients. Total responses of T cells may have been underestimated by the analyses of TCR breadth and depth. CD8+ and CD4+ T cells specific for spike reportedly responded with substantial breadth after vaccination.

This CDR3 has 13 amino acids. The V gene lost 0 bases and the J gene lost 7 bases, with 7 bases spanning the gap. Germline loops: CDR1 SGHTA, CDR2 FQGTGA. This specimen was peripheral blood, taken after recovery from COVID-19. J is TRBJ2-1 and V is TRBV7-3; tentatively, D is TRBD1 or TRBD2 (5 bases each). This clonotype originated in a human donor who had recovered from COVID-19. In DNA, the CDR3 is TGTGCCAGCAGCTTAACGAGGGGAAATGAGCAGTTCTTC. Protein sequence: CASSLTRGNEQFF.